This entry concerns a single T cell receptor beta chain. Trimming removed 2 bases from V and 0 bases from J; junction bases left unmatched: 3. The CDR3 runs 15 residues. Germline lookup yields CDR1 SGHTA and CDR2 FQGTGA. This specimen belongs to a study of blood T cell repertoires in COVID-19. Overall study context: Specimens from acute and convalescent COVID-19 originated in the United States, Italy and Spain. T cells, B-cell-depleted T cells, or PBMCs provided the cDNA or gDNA that served as material.

In the original workflow: Amplification from reference gene primers served as the basis for estimated nucleated cell counts. The table came from immunoSEQ multiplex PCR; TCRdb's copy has only in-frame clones and leaves some out. V, J and clone size were drawn from that table, and D and trimming were deduced from the DNA. The table includes about 58,000 clones, 85% to 90% detected once. The source material was peripheral blood. The chain combines TRBV7-3 with TRBJ1-1, with 7 bases that match TRBD1. The TCR originated in a woman aged 45-60 years with active or convalescent COVID-19. The CDR3 sequence is CASSLAGGMNTEAFF. The CDR3, as DNA: TGTGCCAGCAGCTTAGCAGGGGGAATGAACACTGAAGCTTTCTTT.